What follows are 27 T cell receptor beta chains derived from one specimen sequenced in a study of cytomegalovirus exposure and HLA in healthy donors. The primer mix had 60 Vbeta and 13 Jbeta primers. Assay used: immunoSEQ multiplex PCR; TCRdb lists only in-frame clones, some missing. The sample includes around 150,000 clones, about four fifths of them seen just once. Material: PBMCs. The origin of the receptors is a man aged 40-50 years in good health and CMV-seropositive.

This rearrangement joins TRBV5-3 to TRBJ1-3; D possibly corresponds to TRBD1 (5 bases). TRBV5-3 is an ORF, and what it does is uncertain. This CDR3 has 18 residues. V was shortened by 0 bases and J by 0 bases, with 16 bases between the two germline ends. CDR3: CARSLGVRVWDSGNTIYF. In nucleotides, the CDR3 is TGTGCCAGAAGCTTGGGTGTCAGGGTATGGGACTCTGGAAACACCATATATTTT.

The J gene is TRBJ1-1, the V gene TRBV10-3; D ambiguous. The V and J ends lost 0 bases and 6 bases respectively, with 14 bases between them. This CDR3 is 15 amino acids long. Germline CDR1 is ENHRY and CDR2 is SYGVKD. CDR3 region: CAISESAEFGAEAFF. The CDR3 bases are TGTGCCATCAGTGAGTCGGCAGAATTCGGGGCTGAAGCTTTCTTT.

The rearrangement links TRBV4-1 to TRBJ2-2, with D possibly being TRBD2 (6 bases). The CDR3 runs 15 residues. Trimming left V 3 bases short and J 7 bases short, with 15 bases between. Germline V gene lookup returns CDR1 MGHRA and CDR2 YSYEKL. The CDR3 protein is CASSQRAAGGGELFF. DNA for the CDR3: TGCGCCAGCAGCCAGCGAGCAGCGGGCGGCGGGGAGCTGTTTTTT.

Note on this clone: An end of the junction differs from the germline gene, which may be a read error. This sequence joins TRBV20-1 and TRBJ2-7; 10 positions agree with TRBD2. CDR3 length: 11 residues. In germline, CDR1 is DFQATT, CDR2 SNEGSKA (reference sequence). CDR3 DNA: TGCAGTACTAGCGGGACTTACGAGCAGTACTTC. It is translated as CSTSGTYEQYF.

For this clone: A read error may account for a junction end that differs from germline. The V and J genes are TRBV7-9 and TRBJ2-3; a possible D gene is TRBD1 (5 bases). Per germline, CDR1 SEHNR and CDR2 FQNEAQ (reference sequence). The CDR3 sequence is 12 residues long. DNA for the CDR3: TGTTCCAGCAGTCCAGGGACAGATACGCAGTATTTT. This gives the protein CSSSPGTDTQYF. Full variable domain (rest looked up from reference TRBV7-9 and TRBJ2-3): DTGVSQNPRHKITKRGQNVTFRCDPISEHNRLYWYRQTLGQGPEFLTYFQNEAQLEKSRLLSDRFSAERPKGSFSTLEIQRTEQGDSAMYLCSSSPGTDTQYFGPGTRLTVL.

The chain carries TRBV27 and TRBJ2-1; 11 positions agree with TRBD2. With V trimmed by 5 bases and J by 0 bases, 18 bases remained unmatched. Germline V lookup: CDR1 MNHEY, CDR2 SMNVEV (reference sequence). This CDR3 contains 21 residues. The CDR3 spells CASSRSPVSGRAQSSYNEQFF. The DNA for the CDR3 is TGTGCCAGCAGTCGCTCCCCGGTTAGCGGGAGGGCCCAGAGCTCCTACAATGAGCAGTTCTTC.

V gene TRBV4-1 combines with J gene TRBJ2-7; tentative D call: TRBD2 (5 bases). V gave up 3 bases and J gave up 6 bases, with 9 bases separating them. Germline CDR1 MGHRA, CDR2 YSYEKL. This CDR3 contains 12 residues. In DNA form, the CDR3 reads TGCGCCAGCAGCCACCTTCGGGGCGAGCAGTACTTC. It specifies CASSHLRGEQYF.

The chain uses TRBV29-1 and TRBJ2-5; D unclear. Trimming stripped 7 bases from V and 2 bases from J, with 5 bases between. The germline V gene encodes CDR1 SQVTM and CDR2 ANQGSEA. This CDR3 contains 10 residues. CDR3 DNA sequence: TGCAGCGCCGTACAAGAGACCCAGTACTTC. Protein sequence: CSAVQETQYF.

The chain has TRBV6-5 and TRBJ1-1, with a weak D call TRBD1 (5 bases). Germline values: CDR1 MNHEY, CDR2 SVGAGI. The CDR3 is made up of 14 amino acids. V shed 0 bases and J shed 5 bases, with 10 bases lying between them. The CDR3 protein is CASSYSGGGTEAFF. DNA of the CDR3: TGTGCCAGCAGTTACTCGGGGGGAGGGACTGAAGCTTTCTTT.

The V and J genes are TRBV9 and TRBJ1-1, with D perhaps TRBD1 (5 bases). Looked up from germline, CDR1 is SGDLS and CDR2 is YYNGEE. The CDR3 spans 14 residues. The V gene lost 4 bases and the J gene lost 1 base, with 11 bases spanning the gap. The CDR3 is CASSTLTGNTEAFF. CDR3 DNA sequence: TGTGCCAGCAGCACACTTACAGGGAACACTGAAGCTTTCTTT.

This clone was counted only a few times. The CDR3 is CASSLQTGDTEAFF. The CDR3 nucleotides are TGTGCCAGCAGTTTACAAACGGGGGACACTGAAGCTTTCTTT. The rearrangement links TRBV27 to TRBJ1-1; D is possibly TRBD1 (5 bases). Trimming removed 2 bases at V and 3 bases at J, with 10 bases between. This CDR3 region has 14 residues. Germline CDR1 reads MNHEY; CDR2 reads SMNVEV (reference sequence).

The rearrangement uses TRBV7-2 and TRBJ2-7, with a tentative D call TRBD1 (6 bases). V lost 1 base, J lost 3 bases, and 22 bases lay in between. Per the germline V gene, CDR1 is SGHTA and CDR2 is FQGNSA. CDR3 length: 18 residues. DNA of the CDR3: TGTGCCAGCAGCTTAGGTTCGGTTATGCGACAGGACATCTACGAGCAGTACTTC. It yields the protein CASSLGSVMRQDIYEQYF.

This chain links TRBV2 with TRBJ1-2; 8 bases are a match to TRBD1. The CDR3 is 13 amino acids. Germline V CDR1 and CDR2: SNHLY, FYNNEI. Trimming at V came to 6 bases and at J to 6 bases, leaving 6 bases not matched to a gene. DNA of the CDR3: TGTGCCAGCAGCTTTCAGGGGGCCGATGGCTACACCTTC. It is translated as CASSFQGADGYTF. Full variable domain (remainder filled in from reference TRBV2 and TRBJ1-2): EPEVTQTPSHQVTQMGQEVILRCVPISNHLYFYWYRQILGQKVEFLVSFYNNEISEKSEIFDDQFSVERPDGSNFTLKIRSTKLEDSAMYFCASSFQGADGYTFGSGTRLTVV.

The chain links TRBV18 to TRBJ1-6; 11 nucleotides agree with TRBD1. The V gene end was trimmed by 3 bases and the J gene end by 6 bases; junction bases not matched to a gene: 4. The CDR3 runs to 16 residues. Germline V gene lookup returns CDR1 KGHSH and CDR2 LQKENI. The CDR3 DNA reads TGTGCCAGCTCACCTTATGGACAGGGGGCTAATTCACCCCTCCACTTT. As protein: CASSPYGQGANSPLHF.

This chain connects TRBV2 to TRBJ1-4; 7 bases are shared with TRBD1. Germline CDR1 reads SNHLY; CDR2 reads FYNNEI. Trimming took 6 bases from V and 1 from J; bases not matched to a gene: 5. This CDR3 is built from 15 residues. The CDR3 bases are TGTGCCAGCAGAGAGAGACAGGGAACTAATGAAAAACTGTTTTTT. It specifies CASRERQGTNEKLFF.

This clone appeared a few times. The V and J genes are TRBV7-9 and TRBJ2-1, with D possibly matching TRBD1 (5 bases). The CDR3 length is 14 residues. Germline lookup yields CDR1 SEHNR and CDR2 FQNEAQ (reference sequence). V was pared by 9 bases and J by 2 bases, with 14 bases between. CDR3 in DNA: TGTGCCAGTAAAGGGGCAGCCCCCTACAATGAGCAGTTCTTC. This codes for CASKGAAPYNEQFF.

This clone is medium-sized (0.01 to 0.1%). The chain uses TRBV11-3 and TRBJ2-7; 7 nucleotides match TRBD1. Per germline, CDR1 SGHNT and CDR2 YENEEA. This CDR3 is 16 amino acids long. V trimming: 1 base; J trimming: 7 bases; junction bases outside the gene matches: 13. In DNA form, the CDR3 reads TGTGCCAGCAGCTTAGGTTTGTCTGGGACAGAGCATGAGCAGTACTTC. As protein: CASSLGLSGTEHEQYF.

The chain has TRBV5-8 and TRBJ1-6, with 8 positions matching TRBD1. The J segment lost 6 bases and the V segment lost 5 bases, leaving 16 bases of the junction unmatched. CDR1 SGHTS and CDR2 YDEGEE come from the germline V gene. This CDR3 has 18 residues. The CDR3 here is CASRAGTGHSSGNSPLHF. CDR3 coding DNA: TGTGCCAGCAGGGCCGGGACAGGCCATTCCTCGGGTAATTCACCCCTCCACTTT.

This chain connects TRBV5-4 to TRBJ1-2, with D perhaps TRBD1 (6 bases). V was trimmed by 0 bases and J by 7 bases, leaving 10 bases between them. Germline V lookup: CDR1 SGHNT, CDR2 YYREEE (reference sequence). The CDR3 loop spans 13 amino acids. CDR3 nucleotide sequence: TGTGCCAGCAGCTTGGACAGGGATCGTGGCTACACCTTC. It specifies CASSLDRDRGYTF.

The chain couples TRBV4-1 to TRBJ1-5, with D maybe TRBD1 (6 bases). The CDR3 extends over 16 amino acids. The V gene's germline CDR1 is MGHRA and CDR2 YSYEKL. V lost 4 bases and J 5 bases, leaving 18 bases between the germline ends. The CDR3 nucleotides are TGCGCCAGCAGCCCAGGGGCTCCCCGGGGTGATCAGCCCCAGCATTTT. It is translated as CASSPGAPRGDQPQHF.

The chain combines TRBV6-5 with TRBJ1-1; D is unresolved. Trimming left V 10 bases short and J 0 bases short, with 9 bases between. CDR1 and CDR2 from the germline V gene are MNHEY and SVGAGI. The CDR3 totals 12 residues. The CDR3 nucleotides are TGTGCCATCTTACTAGTGAACACTGAAGCTTTCTTT. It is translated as CAILLVNTEAFF.

The CDR3 sequence: CASVRAGANYGYTF. The CDR3 nucleotides read TGTGCCAGCGTGAGGGCAGGTGCTAACTATGGCTACACCTTC. The chain recombines TRBV6-1 with TRBJ1-2, with D uncertain. The CDR3 spans 14 residues. From germline, CDR1 is MNHNS and CDR2 SASEGT. V lost 8 bases and J 0 bases, leaving 13 bases between the germline ends.

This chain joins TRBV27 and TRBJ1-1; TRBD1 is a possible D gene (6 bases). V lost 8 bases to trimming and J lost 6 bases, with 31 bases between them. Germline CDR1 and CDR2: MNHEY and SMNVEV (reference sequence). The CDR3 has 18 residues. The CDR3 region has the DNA TGTGCCAGCTTCCCCGGGCAGGCGACAGGTCTGATGACCCCTGAAGCTTTCTTT. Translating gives CASFPGQATGLMTPEAFF.

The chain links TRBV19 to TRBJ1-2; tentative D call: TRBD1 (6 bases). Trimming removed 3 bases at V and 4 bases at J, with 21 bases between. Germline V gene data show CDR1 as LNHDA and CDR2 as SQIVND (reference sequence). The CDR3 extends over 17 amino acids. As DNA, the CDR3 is TGTGCCAGTAGTATCTTTCAGGACAGTTCAAAGGTCTATGGCTACACCTTC. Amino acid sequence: CASSIFQDSSKVYGYTF.

For the CDR3, the DNA is TGTGCCAGCACCGGGGGGGGAAGAGAGACCCAGTACTTC. It is translated as CASTGGGRETQYF. This chain links TRBV2 with TRBJ2-5; 8 bases map to TRBD2. This CDR3 has 13 residues. Germline CDR1 is SNHLY and CDR2 is FYNNEI. J was trimmed by 4 bases and V by 7 bases; bases with no gene match: 5.

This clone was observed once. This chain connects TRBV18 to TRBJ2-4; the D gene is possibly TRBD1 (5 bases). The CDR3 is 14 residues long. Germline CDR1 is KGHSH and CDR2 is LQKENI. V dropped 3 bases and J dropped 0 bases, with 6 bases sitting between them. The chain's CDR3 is CASSPGLAKNIQYF. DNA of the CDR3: TGTGCCAGCTCACCGGGGCTAGCCAAAAACATTCAGTACTTC.

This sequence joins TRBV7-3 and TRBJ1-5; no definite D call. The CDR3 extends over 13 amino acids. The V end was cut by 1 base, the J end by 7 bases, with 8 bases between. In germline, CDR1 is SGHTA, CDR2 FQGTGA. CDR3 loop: CASSLSEKQPQHF. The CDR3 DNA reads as TGTGCCAGCAGCTTAAGCGAGAAGCAGCCCCAGCATTTT.